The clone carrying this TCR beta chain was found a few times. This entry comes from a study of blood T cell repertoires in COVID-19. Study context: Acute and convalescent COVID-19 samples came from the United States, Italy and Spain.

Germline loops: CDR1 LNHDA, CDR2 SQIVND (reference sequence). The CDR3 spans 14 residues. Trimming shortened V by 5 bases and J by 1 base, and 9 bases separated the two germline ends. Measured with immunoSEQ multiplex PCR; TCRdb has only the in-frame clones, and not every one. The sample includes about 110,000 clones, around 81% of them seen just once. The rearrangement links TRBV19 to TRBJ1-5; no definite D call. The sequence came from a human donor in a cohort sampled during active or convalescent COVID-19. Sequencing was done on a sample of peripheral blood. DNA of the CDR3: TGTGCCAGTAGTGTCGTTGCGAGCAATCAGCCCCAGCATTTT. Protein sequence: CASSVVASNQPQHF.